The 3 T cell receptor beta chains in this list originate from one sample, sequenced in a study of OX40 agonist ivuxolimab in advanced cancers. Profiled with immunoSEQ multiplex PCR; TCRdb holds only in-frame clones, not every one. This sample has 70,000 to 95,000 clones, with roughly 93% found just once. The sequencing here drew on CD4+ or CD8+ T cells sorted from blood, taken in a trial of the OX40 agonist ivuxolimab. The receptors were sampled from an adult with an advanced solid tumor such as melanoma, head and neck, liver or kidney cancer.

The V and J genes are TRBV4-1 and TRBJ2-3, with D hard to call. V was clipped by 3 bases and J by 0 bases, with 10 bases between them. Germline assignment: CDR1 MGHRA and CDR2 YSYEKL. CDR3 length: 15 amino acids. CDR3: CASSHQALSTDTQYF. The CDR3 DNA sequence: TGCGCCAGCAGCCACCAGGCTCTTAGCACAGATACGCAGTATTTT.

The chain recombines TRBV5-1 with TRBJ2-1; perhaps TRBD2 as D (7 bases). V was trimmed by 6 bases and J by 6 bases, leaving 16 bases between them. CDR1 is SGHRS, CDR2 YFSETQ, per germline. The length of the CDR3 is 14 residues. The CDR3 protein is CASTGGGAGNEQFF. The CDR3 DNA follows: TGCGCCAGCACTGGAGGGGGGGCCGGCAATGAGCAGTTCTTC. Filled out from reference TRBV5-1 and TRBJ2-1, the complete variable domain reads KAGVTQTPRYLIKTRGQQVTLSCSPISGHRSVSWYQQTPGQGLQFLFEYFSETQRNKGNFPGRFSGRQFSNSRSEMNVSTLELGDSALYLCASTGGGAGNEQFFGPGTRLTVL.

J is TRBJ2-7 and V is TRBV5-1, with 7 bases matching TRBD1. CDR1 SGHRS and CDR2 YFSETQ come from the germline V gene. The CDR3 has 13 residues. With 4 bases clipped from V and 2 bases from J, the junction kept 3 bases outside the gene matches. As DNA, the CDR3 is TGCGCCAGCAGCGTGACAGGGACCTACGAGCAGTACTTC. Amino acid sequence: CASSVTGTYEQYF. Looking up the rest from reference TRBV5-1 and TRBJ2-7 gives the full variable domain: KAGVTQTPRYLIKTRGQQVTLSCSPISGHRSVSWYQQTPGQGLQFLFEYFSETQRNKGNFPGRFSGRQFSNSRSEMNVSTLELGDSALYLCASSVTGTYEQYFGPGTRLTVT.